The clone carrying this T cell receptor (beta chain) was found a few times. Its antigen is unknown. This specimen comes from a study of cytomegalovirus exposure and HLA in healthy donors. With 60 Vbeta and 13 Jbeta primers, the PCR was carried out. The protocol was immunoSEQ multiplex PCR, while the TCRdb copy is restricted to in-frame clones and leaves out a portion. The sample carries tens of thousands of clones, almost 85% recorded once. General study findings and limits: In a later analysis, a missense DCLRE1C variant was linked to TCR beta V- and J-gene trimming. A further, later analysis showed that HLA-associated TCR beta chains (compared with equally common others) were more clonally expanded. Most observed TCR sequences were rare, whereas some public TCRs were detected in many donors. In presence/absence analyses, roughly uniform sequencing depth across donors was assumed.

The sequence derives from a woman aged 18-35 years in good health and CMV-seropositive. Sequenced: PBMCs.

CDR3: CSVLKLAGVSYEQYF. The CDR3 bases are TGCAGCGTCCTTAAACTAGCGGGAGTTTCCTACGAGCAGTACTTC. The chain couples TRBV29-1 to TRBJ2-7, with TRBD2 matching over 11 bases. CDR1 and CDR2 from the germline V gene are SQVTM and ANQGSEA. Trimming took 6 bases from V and 1 from J; bases not matched to a gene: 8. The CDR3 runs to 15 residues.